The TCR beta chain under discussion was sequenced for a study of blood T cell repertoires in COVID-19. Repertoires were generated with immunoSEQ multiplex PCR, while TCRdb's copy carries only in-frame clones and drops some. The sample holds 120,000 to 150,000 clones; more than 75% are singletons and the top ten take 4.2%. This CDR3 has 12 residues. Germline V gives CDR1 SGHTA, CDR2 FQGNSA. The V gene lost 7 bases and the J gene lost 11 bases, with 15 bases spanning the gap. Sequenced material: peripheral blood. This sequence joins TRBV7-2 and TRBJ2-1, with D possibly TRBD2 on 6 matching bases. This TCR came from a man in his 60s with acute or convalescent COVID-19. In DNA, the CDR3 is TGTGCCAGCACCCGGGAGTCCACTAAGCAGTTCTTC. Protein sequence: CASTRESTKQFF.